This T cell receptor (beta chain) is from a study of cytomegalovirus exposure and HLA in healthy donors. The PCR employed 60 Vbeta primers together with 13 Jbeta primers. Clones were sequenced by immunoSEQ multiplex PCR, and TCRdb holds only the in-frame ones, with some missing. Of roughly 130,000 clones in the sample, under 85% were seen once. This TCR was sampled from a woman aged 50 to 60 in good health and CMV-seropositive. The sample consisted of PBMCs.

The CDR3 protein is CASSLGAGNNQPQHF. The CDR3 bases are TGCGCCAGCAGCTTGGGGGCGGGGAACAATCAGCCCCAGCATTTT. The chain employs TRBV5-1 and TRBJ1-5; D is unresolved. The CDR3 has 15 amino acids. The germline V gene has CDR1 SGHRS and CDR2 YFSETQ. Trimming took off 0 bases at V and 3 bases at J, with 10 bases between the two ends.